The 4 T cell receptor beta chains presented below share a single source sample, sequenced in a study of cytomegalovirus exposure and HLA in healthy donors. The study ran its PCR with 60 Vbeta and 13 Jbeta primers. TCRdb's table, derived via immunoSEQ multiplex PCR, lists solely in-frame clones and lacks some. Among around 85,000 clones, roughly 75% were seen once, and the ten largest hold about 4.2%. Sequencing used PBMCs. The receptor source for this set is a man aged 55 to 70 in good health and CMV-seronegative.

This clone was seen a few times. The chain is built from TRBV6-5 and TRBJ1-5; 8 bases match TRBD1. The CDR3 has 13 amino acids. Germline-derived CDR1 and CDR2 are MNHEY and SVGAGI. J was trimmed by 7 bases and V by 6 bases; bases with no gene match: 5. This CDR3 reads CASRPQGGQPQHF. The CDR3 DNA sequence: TGTGCCAGCAGACCACAGGGGGGACAGCCCCAGCATTTT.

The rearrangement links TRBV11-1 to TRBJ2-3, with unresolved D. Germline CDR1 and CDR2: SGHAT and FQDESV (reference sequence). V gave up 0 bases and J gave up 4 bases, with 5 bases separating them. This CDR3 region has 13 residues. CDR3 DNA sequence: TGTGCCAGCAGCTTAGCCGCGCCAGATACGCAGTATTTT. This codes for CASSLAAPDTQYF.

The rearrangement joins TRBV25-1 to TRBJ1-1; D ambiguous. CDR3 size: 15 residues. Germline V gene data show CDR1 as MGHDK and CDR2 as SYGVNS. Trimming stripped 2 bases from V and 3 bases from J, with 13 bases between. Here the CDR3 DNA reads TGTGCCAGCAGTGAAAAAACGGAGTACTACACTGAAGCTTTCTTT. This translates into CASSEKTEYYTEAFF.

The chain recombines TRBV6-5 with TRBJ1-5, with D possibly being TRBD1 (5 bases). The CDR3 is 13 residues long. The V and J ends lost 2 bases and 8 bases respectively, with 10 bases between them. Germline CDR1 reads MNHEY; CDR2 reads SVGAGI. The CDR3 coding sequence is TGTGCCAGCAGTTACCGGGGGTCGGAGCCCCAGCATTTT. Translating it yields CASSYRGSEPQHF.